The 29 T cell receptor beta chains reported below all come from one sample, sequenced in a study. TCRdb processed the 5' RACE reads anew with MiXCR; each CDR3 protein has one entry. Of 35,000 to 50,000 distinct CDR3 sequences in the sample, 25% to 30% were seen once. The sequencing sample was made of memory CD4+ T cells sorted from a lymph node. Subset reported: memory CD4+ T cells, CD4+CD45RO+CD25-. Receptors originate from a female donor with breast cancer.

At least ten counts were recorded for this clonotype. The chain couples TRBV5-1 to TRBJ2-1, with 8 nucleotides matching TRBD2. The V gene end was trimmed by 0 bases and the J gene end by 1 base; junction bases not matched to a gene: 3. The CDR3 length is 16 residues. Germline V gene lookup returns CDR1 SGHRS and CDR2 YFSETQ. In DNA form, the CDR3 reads TGCGCCAGCAGCTTGGTTAGCGGGGCGTCCTACAATGAGCAGTTCTTC. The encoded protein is CASSLVSGASYNEQFF.

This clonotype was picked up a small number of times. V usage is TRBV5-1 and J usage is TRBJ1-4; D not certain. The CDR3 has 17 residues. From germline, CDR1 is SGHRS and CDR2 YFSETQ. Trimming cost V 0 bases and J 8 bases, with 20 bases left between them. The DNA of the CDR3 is TGCGCCAGCAGCTTGGCCGCCGGGAAGGTACTGGGAGAAAAACTGTTTTTT. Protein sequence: CASSLAAGKVLGEKLFF.

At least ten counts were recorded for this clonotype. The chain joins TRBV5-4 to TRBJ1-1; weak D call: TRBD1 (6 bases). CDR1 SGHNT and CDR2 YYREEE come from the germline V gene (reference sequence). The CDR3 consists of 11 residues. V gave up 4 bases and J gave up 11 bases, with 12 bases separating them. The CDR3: CASSNTGNAFF. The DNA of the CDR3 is TGTGCCAGCAGCAATACAGGGAACGCTTTCTTT.

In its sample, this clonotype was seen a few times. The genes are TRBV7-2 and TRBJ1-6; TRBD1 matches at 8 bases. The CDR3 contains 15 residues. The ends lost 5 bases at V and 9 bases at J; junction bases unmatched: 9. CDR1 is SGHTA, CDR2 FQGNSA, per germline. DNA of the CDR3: TGTGCCAGCAGCAATTCACCGACAGGGGTTTCACCCCTCCACTTT. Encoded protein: CASSNSPTGVSPLHF.

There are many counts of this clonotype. The CDR3 nucleotides read TGCGCCAGCAGCTTGGAACCAGGCGGGGGGTCCAAAAACATTCAGTACTTC. Translated: CASSLEPGGGSKNIQYF. The chain has TRBV5-1 and TRBJ2-4; 8 positions agree with TRBD2. CDR1 and CDR2 (germline): SGHRS, YFSETQ. CDR3 length: 17 amino acids. The V segment lost 0 bases and the J segment 2 bases; nucleotides outside the gene matches: 7.

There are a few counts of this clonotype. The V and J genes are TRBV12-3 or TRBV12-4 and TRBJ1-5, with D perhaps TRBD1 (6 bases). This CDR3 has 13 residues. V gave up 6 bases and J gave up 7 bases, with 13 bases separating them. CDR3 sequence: CASSPQGGQPQHF. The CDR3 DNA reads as TGTGCCAGCAGCCCACAGGGAGGACAGCCCCAGCATTTT.

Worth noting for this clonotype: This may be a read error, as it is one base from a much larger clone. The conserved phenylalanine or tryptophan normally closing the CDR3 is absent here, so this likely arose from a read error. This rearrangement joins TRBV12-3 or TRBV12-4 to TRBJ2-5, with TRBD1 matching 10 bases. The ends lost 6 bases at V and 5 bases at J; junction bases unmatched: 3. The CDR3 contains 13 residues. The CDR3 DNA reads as TGTGCCAGCAGAGGGACAGGGGTCGAGACCCAGTACTCC. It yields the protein CASRGTGVETQYS.

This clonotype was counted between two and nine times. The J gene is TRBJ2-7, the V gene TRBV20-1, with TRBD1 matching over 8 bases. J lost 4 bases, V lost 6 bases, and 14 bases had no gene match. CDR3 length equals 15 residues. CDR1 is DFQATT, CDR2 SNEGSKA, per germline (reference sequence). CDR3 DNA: TGCAGTGCCGCACCTCCAACAGGGGGTTTGTACGAGCAGTACTTC. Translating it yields CSAAPPTGGLYEQYF.

CDR3 loop: CASSSQGGGTGELFF. CDR3 coding DNA: TGTGCCAGCAGCTCGCAGGGTGGAGGCACCGGGGAGCTGTTTTTT. The chain carries TRBV7-3 and TRBJ2-2; either TRBD1 or TRBD2 may supply D (5 bases each). This CDR3 is built from 15 residues. V was clipped by 4 bases and J by 4 bases, with 13 bases between them. Germline V lookup: CDR1 SGHTA, CDR2 FQGTGA.

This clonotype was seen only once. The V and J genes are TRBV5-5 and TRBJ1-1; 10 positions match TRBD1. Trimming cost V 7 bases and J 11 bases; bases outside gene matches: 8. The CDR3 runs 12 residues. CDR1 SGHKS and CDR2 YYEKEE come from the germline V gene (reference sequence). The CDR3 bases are TGTGCCAGCTTCCGGAGACAGGGGGCGGCTTTCTTT. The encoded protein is CASFRRQGAAFF.

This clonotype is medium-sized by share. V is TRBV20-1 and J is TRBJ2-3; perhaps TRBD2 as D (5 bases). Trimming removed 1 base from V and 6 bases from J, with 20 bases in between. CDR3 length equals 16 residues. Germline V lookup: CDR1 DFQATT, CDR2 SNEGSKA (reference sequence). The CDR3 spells CSARAGYPRGGDTQYF. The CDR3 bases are TGCAGTGCTAGAGCCGGCTATCCAAGAGGCGGGGATACGCAGTATTTT.

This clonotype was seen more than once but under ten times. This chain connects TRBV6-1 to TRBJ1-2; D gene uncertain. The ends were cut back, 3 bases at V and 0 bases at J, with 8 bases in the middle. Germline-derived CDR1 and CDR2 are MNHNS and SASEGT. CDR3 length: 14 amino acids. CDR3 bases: TGTGCCAGCAGTGAGACGGTGACTAACTATGGCTACACCTTC. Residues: CASSETVTNYGYTF.

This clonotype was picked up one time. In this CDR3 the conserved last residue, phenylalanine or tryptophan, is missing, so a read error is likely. The CDR3: CASSQSPGRYEQYS. In DNA, the CDR3 is TGCGCCAGCAGCCAAAGCCCGGGCCGCTACGAGCAGTACTCC. This chain joins TRBV4-3 and TRBJ2-7; no definite D call. CDR1 is LGHNA and CDR2 is YSLEER in the germline V gene. V dropped 2 bases and J dropped 3 bases, with 11 bases sitting between them. The CDR3 spans 14 residues.

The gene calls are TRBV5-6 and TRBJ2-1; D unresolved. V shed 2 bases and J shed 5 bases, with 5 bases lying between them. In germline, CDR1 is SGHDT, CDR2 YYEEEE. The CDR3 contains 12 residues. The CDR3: CASSFSDNEQFF. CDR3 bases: TGTGCCAGCAGCTTCTCGGACAATGAGCAGTTCTTC.

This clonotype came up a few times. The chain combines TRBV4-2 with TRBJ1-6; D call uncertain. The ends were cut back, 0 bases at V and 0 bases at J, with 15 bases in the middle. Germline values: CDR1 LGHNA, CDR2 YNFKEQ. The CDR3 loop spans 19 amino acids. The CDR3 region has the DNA TGTGCCAGCAGCCAAGAGGTTAGGCGGGCGATCTCCTATAATTCACCCCTCCACTTT. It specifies CASSQEVRRAISYNSPLHF.

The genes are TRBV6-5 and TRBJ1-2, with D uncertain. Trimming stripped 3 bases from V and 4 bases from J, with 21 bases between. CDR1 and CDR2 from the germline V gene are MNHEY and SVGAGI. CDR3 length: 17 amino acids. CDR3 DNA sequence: TGTGCCAGCAGTTATTGGGATGGGAGGGAAGGAGGCTATGGCTACACCTTC. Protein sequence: CASSYWDGREGGYGYTF.

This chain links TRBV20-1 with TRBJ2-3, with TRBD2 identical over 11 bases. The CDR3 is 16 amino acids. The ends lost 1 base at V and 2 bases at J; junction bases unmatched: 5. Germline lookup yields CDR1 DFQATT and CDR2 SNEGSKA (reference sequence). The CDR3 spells CSARALAGVNTDTQYF. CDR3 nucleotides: TGCAGTGCTAGAGCACTAGCGGGGGTCAACACAGATACGCAGTATTTT.

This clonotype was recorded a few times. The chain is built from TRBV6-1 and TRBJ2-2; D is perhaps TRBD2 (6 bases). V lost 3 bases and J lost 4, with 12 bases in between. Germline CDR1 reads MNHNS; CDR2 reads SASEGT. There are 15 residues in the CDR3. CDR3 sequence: CASSERAGPTGELFF. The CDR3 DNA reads TGTGCCAGCAGTGAGAGGGCGGGGCCCACCGGGGAGCTGTTTTTT.

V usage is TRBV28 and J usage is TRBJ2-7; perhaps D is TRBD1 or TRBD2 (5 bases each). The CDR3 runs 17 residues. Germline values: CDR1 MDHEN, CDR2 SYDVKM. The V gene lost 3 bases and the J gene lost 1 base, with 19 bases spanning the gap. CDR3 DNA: TGTGCCAGCAGTTTCGTATTCCGGGACGTGGGGTCCTACGAGCAGTACTTC. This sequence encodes CASSFVFRDVGSYEQYF.

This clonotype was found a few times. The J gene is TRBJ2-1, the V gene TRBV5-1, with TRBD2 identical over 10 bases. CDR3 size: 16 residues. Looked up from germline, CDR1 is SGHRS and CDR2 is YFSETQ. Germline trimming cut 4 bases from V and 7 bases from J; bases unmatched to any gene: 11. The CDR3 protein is CASSGGLAGVQNEQFF. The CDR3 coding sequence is TGCGCCAGCAGCGGGGGGCTAGCGGGAGTACAAAATGAGCAGTTCTTC.

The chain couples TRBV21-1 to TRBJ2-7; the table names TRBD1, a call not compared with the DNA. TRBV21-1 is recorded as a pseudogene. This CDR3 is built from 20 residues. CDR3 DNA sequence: TGTGCCAGCAGCGGTTCCGGGAGGGACAGGGAGGACGGCCCAATCTACGAGCAGTACTTC. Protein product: CASSGSGRDREDGPIYEQYF.

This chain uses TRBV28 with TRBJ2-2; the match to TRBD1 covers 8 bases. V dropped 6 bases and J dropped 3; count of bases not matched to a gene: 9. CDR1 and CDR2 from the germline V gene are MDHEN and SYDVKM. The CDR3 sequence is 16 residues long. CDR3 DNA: TGTGCCAGCAGCCCCGGACAGGGAAAAGACACCGGGGAGCTGTTTTTT. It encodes CASSPGQGKDTGELFF.

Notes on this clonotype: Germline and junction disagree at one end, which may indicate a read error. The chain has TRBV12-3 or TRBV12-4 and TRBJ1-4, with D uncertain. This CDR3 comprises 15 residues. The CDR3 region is CAGSLSFTSSGKLFF. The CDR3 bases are TGTGCCGGCAGTTTAAGTTTTACCTCCTCAGGAAAACTGTTTTTT.

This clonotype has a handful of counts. As DNA, the CDR3 is TGTGCCAGCAGCCCGCGGGAGACTAACACAGATACGCAGTATTTT. It codes for CASSPRETNTDTQYF. This chain uses TRBV7-8 with TRBJ2-3; 7 bases match TRBD2. This CDR3 has 15 residues. CDR1 is SGHVS, CDR2 FQNEAQ, per germline. J was trimmed by 2 bases and V by 5 bases; bases with no gene match: 7. The complete variable domain, with remaining parts taken from reference TRBV7-8 and TRBJ2-3, reads GAGVSQSPRYKVAKRGQDVALRCDPISGHVSLFWYQQALGQGPEFLTYFQNEAQLDKSGLPSDRFFAERPEGSVSTLKIQRTQQEDSAVYLCASSPRETNTDTQYFGPGTRLTVL.

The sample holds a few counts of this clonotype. In nucleotides, the CDR3 is TGTGCCAGCTGCTCACAGGTGAACACTGAAGCTTTCTTT. Translation: CASCSQVNTEAFF. V usage is TRBV12-3 or TRBV12-4 and J usage is TRBJ1-1, with a weak D call TRBD1 (5 bases). The CDR3 totals 13 residues. V shed 8 bases and J shed 0 bases, with 10 bases lying between them.

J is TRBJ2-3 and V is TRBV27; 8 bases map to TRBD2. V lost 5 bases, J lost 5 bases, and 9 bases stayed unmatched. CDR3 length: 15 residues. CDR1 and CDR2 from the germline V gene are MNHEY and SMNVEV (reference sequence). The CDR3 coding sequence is TGTGCCAGCAGTCCCCTGGGGGCGGGAGGAGATACGCAGTATTTT. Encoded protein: CASSPLGAGGDTQYF.

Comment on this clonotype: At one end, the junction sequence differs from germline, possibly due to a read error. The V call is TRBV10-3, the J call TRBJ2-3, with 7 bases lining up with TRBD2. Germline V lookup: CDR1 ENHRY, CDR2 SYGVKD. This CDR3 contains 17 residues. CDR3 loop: CAIRDGGVGGLTDTQYF. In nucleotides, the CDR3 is TGTGCCATCCGTGACGGTGGGGTGGGAGGGCTCACAGATACGCAGTATTTT.

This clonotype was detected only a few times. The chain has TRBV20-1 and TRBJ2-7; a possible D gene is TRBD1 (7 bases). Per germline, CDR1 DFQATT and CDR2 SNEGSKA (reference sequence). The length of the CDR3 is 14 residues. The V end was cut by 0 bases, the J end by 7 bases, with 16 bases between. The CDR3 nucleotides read TGCAGTGCTAGAGATCGAAAGGGGGCGGGAGAGCAGTACTTC. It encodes CSARDRKGAGEQYF.

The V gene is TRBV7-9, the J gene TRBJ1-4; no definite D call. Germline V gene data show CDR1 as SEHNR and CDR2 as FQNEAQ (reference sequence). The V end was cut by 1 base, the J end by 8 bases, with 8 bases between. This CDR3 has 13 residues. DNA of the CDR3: TGTGCCAGCAGCTTAGGCCGACCCGAAAAACTGTTTTTT. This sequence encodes CASSLGRPEKLFF.